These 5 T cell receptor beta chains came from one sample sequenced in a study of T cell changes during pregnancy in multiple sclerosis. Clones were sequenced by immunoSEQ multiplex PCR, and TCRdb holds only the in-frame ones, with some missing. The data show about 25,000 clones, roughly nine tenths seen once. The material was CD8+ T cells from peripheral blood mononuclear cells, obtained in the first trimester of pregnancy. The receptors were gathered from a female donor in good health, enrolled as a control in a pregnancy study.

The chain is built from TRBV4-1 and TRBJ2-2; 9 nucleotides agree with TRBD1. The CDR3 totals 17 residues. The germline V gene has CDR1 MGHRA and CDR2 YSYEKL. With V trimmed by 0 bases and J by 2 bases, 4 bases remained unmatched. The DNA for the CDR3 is TGCGCCAGCAGCCAAGAGTACACAGGGGGCAACACCGGGGAGCTGTTTTTT. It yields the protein CASSQEYTGGNTGELFF.

The CDR3 sequence is CASSPTRHRADTEAFF. CDR3 bases: TGTGCCAGCAGCCCCACCCGACACAGGGCCGACACTGAAGCTTTCTTT. V usage is TRBV11-1 and J usage is TRBJ1-1; D may be TRBD1 (6 bases). This CDR3 is built from 16 residues. Germline CDR1 and CDR2: SGHAT and FQDESV (reference sequence). V was pared by 5 bases and J by 3 bases, with 19 bases between.

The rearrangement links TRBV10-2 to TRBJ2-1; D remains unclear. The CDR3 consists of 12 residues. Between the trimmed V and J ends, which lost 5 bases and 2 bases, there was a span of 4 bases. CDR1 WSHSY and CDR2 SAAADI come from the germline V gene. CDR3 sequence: CASSYAYNEQFF. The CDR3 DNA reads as TGCGCCAGCAGTTATGCCTACAATGAGCAGTTCTTC.

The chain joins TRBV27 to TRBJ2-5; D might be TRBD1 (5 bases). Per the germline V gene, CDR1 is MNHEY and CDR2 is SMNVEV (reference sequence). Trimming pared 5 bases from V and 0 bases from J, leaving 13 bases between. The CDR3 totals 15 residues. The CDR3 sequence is CASSPGQSYQETQYF. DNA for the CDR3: TGTGCCAGCAGTCCAGGGCAATCGTACCAAGAGACCCAGTACTTC.

In DNA form, the CDR3 reads TGTGCCAGCATCGGGACTAGCGGCTCCTACAATGAGCAGTTCTTC. This translates into CASIGTSGSYNEQFF. The J gene is TRBJ2-1, the V gene TRBV6-1, with TRBD2 matching over 11 bases. The CDR3 length is 15 residues. After removal of 7 bases from V and 0 bases from J, the junction contained 2 bases not matched to a gene. Looked up from germline, CDR1 is MNHNS and CDR2 is SASEGT.